Described below is a single T cell receptor (beta chain) sequence and its context. Germline CDR1 is MGHRA and CDR2 is YSYEKL. The CDR3 runs 12 residues. Trimming removed 0 bases at V and 10 bases at J, with 7 bases between. This sample was taken from a study of shared clonotypes between healthy human individuals. This table comes from immunoSEQ multiplex PCR, and its TCRdb copy is limited to in-frame clones, with some not included. The sample comprises about 2 million clones, 85% to 95% of which are singletons, and 0.13% rests with the top ten. The chain carries TRBV4-1 and TRBJ2-1; no clear D gene. Sequencing input: naive CD4+ T cells sorted from blood. Described subset: CD45RA+ positively selected. The source is a man aged 18 to 29 in good health. The CDR3 nucleotides read TGCGCCAGCAGCCAAGATAGAGCGGAGCAGTTCTTC. Its protein product is CASSQDRAEQFF.